One sample yielded the 21 T cell receptor beta chains listed below, sequenced in a study of T cells after yellow fever vaccination. TCRdb re-called the 5' RACE reads with MiXCR, one entry per CDR3 protein. The data contain roughly 160,000 distinct CDR3 sequences, approximately 9.9% of them singletons. The specimen was CD8+ T cells sorted from PBMCs, collected 45 days after the yellow fever booster vaccination. Every receptor here comes from a man between 18 and 29 years old who received the YFV17D yellow fever vaccine.

The V gene is TRBV6-1, the J gene TRBJ2-1; 8 positions agree with TRBD1. Germline trimming cut 3 bases from V and 12 bases from J; bases unmatched to any gene: 7. CDR1 and CDR2 from the germline V gene are MNHNS and SASEGT. The CDR3 contains 13 residues. The CDR3: CASSDRGLKRQFF. The DNA for the CDR3 is TGTGCCAGCAGTGACAGGGGGCTAAAACGGCAGTTCTTC.

This chain joins TRBV3-1 and TRBJ1-1; TRBD1 might be the D (6 bases). The germline CDR1 and CDR2 sequences are LGHDT and YNNKEL (reference sequence). CDR3 length equals 15 residues. With 1 base removed from V and 2 bases from J, the gap between germline ends came to 11 bases. The CDR3 region has the DNA TGTGCCAGCAGCCAAGCCGACAGGAGTAACACTGAAGCTTTCTTT. It encodes CASSQADRSNTEAFF.

The chain employs TRBV11-2 and TRBJ2-7; D unclear. Trimming took off 4 bases at V and 5 bases at J, with 9 bases between the two ends. Germline V gene data show CDR1 as SGHAT and CDR2 as FQNNGV. The CDR3 spans 12 residues. The CDR3 DNA sequence: TGTGCCAGCAGCTCACAGAGCAACGAGCAGTACTTC. This translates into CASSSQSNEQYF.

V usage is TRBV6-5 and J usage is TRBJ2-7; D gene uncertain. V was clipped by 10 bases and J by 0 bases, with 7 bases between them. CDR1 MNHEY and CDR2 SVGAGI come from the germline V gene. This CDR3 spans 11 amino acids. For the CDR3, the DNA is TGTGCCACCGGTAGCTCCTACGAGCAGTACTTC. Translated, it gives CATGSSYEQYF.

This clonotype was counted between two and nine times. The chain's CDR3 is CASPRGRGDTEAFF. The CDR3 DNA reads as TGTGCGAGCCCCAGGGGGCGGGGGGACACTGAAGCTTTCTTT. The V gene is TRBV6-1, the J gene TRBJ1-1, with 8 bases identical to TRBD1. The length of the CDR3 is 14 residues. The germline V gene encodes CDR1 MNHNS and CDR2 SASEGT.

Of note for this clonotype: Possible read error: a much larger clone is one base away. The chain combines TRBV2 with TRBJ2-1; D may correspond to TRBD1 or TRBD2 (5 bases each). The CDR3 is 12 amino acids. V gave up 8 bases and J gave up 7 bases, with 12 bases separating them. Germline lookup yields CDR1 SNHLY and CDR2 FYNNEI. CDR3 nucleotides: TGTGCCAGCGGGGGTTTTGGGAATGAGCAGTTCTTC. Translated, it gives CASGGFGNEQFF. The variable domain in full, with the rest retrieved from reference TRBV2 and TRBJ2-1, is EPEVTQTPSHQVTQMGQEVILRCVPISNHLYFYWYRQILGQKVEFLVSFYNNEISEKSEIFDDQFSVERPDGSNFTLKIRSTKLEDSAMYFCASGGFGNEQFFGPGTRLTVL.

The chain carries TRBV7-6 and TRBJ2-3, with 11 bases fitting TRBD1. With 1 base clipped from V and 2 bases from J, the junction kept 5 bases outside the gene matches. CDR1 and CDR2 from the germline V gene are SGHVS and FNYEAQ. The CDR3 is 17 amino acids. The CDR3 region has the DNA TGTGCCAGCAGCTTAGAGGGGACAGGGGGAGCCACAGATACGCAGTATTTT. Protein sequence: CASSLEGTGGATDTQYF.

The chain has TRBV5-5 and TRBJ1-1; D is ambiguous. The CDR3 is 14 residues long. The germline CDR1 and CDR2 sequences are SGHKS and YYEKEE (reference sequence). Trimming removed 6 bases at V and 0 bases at J, with 12 bases between. The CDR3 is CASTRGEMNTEAFF. CDR3 DNA: TGTGCCAGCACTCGCGGAGAGATGAACACTGAAGCTTTCTTT. Full variable domain (remainder filled in from reference TRBV5-5 and TRBJ1-1): DAGVTQSPTHLIKTRGQQVTLRCSPISGHKSVSWYQQVLGQGPQFIFQYYEKEERGRGNFPDRFSARQFPNYSSELNVNALLLGDSALYLCASTRGEMNTEAFFGQGTRLTVV.

The table lists this clonotype with a few counts. This chain links TRBV19 with TRBJ2-3; 7 nucleotides match TRBD2. The CDR3 has 15 amino acids. With 7 bases clipped from V and 1 base from J, the junction kept 8 bases outside the gene matches. Germline V gives CDR1 LNHDA, CDR2 SQIVND (reference sequence). CDR3 coding DNA: TGTGCCAGTACCTCCGGGCTAGCGGGCACAGATACGCAGTATTTT. Protein: CASTSGLAGTDTQYF.

This clonotype appeared many times. The J gene is TRBJ2-2, the V gene TRBV11-2; D is perhaps TRBD1 (6 bases). Germline values: CDR1 SGHAT, CDR2 FQNNGV. Trimming left V 0 bases short and J 3 bases short, with 11 bases between. This CDR3 has 16 residues. For the CDR3, the DNA is TGTGCCAGCAGCTTAGATGGGCCAGGGGACACCGGGGAGCTGTTTTTT. It translates to CASSLDGPGDTGELFF.

The chain recombines TRBV11-2 with TRBJ2-2, with 8 bases identical to TRBD1. CDR3 size: 16 residues. Germline lookup yields CDR1 SGHAT and CDR2 FQNNGV. V dropped 1 base and J dropped 6; count of bases not matched to a gene: 7. CDR3 DNA: TGTGCCAGCAGCTTAGTTCAGGGGGCCAGTTCCGGGGAGCTGTTTTTT. Its translation is CASSLVQGASSGELFF.

The V gene is TRBV6-2 or TRBV6-3, the J gene TRBJ1-5, with TRBD1 matching 8 bases. Germline values: CDR1 MNHEY, CDR2 SVGEGT. CDR3 size: 14 residues. Germline trimming cut 4 bases from V and 11 bases from J; bases unmatched to any gene: 10. Here the CDR3 DNA reads TGTGCCAGCAGTTTACCGACAGGGGACCAGGCCCAGCATTTT. Its translation is CASSLPTGDQAQHF.

This clonotype has just a few counts. V is TRBV12-3 or TRBV12-4 and J is TRBJ2-2; D call uncertain. Trimming removed 6 bases from V and 9 bases from J, with 17 bases in between. There are 14 residues in the CDR3. Here the CDR3 DNA reads TGTGCCAGCAGCCCACTGGGCCTCGCCAGGGAGCTGTTTTTT. Protein product: CASSPLGLARELFF.

The chain employs TRBV4-1 and TRBJ1-1; D not resolved. Per germline, CDR1 MGHRA and CDR2 YSYEKL. This CDR3 comprises 17 residues. Trimming cost V 0 bases and J 1 base, with 15 bases left between them. The CDR3 bases are TGCGCCAGCAGCCAAGAATCCCCCGACCCCTCGAACACTGAAGCTTTCTTT. This gives the protein CASSQESPDPSNTEAFF.

This clonotype has at least ten counts. V is TRBV6-4 and J is TRBJ1-2; 8 bases line up with TRBD1. From germline, CDR1 is MRHNA and CDR2 SNTAGT. The CDR3 loop spans 14 amino acids. V dropped 4 bases and J dropped 6; count of bases not matched to a gene: 7. This chain's CDR3 is CASSVSQGAHGYTF. The CDR3 DNA sequence: TGTGCCAGCAGTGTATCGCAGGGGGCACATGGCTACACCTTC.

This clonotype was picked up a small number of times. The chain employs TRBV6-5 and TRBJ2-7; either TRBD1 or TRBD2 may supply D (6 bases each). Looked up from germline, CDR1 is MNHEY and CDR2 is SVGAGI. The CDR3 contains 16 residues. Trimming stripped 0 bases from V and 2 bases from J, with 14 bases between. CDR3 nucleotide sequence: TGTGCCAGCAGTTACTCGGGGGCCGGGGGTACCTACGAGCAGTACTTC. This translates into CASSYSGAGGTYEQYF.

This clonotype has a handful of counts. This chain connects TRBV5-4 to TRBJ1-1, with D possibly matching TRBD1 (6 bases). Trimming cost V 3 bases and J 2 bases, with 14 bases left between them. The CDR3 length is 15 residues. Germline assignment: CDR1 SGHNT and CDR2 YYREEE (reference sequence). CDR3 sequence reads: CASSSTGLLNTEAFF. CDR3 nucleotide sequence: TGTGCCAGCAGCTCTACAGGGCTGCTCAACACTGAAGCTTTCTTT. Full variable domain (rest looked up from reference TRBV5-4 and TRBJ1-1): ETGVTQSPTHLIKTRGQQVTLRCSSQSGHNTVSWYQQALGQGPQFIFQYYREEENGRGNFPPRFSGLQFPNYSSELNVNALELDDSALYLCASSSTGLLNTEAFFGQGTRLTVV.

V is TRBV5-5 and J is TRBJ1-4, with 8 bases that match TRBD1. CDR3 size: 15 residues. Germline-derived CDR1 and CDR2 are SGHKS and YYEKEE (reference sequence). V was pared by 4 bases and J by 4 bases, with 6 bases of the junction left unmatched. Here the CDR3 reads CASSPGTGHNEKLFF. CDR3 DNA sequence: TGTGCCAGCAGCCCAGGGACAGGTCATAATGAAAAACTGTTTTTT.

The gene calls are TRBV6-6 and TRBJ2-7, with a tentative D call TRBD2 (5 bases). Germline V gene lookup returns CDR1 MNHNY and CDR2 SVGAGI (reference sequence). V lost 0 bases, J lost 7 bases, and 10 bases lay in between. The CDR3 loop spans 13 amino acids. For the CDR3, the DNA is TGTGCCAGCAGTTACTCGAAGCCGGGGGAGCAGTACGTC. Its protein product is CASSYSKPGEQYV.

The CDR3 nucleotides are TGTGCCAGCAGCTTTGGTTCAGGGGGCAATCAGCCCCAGCATTTT. Translated: CASSFGSGGNQPQHF. This rearrangement joins TRBV5-5 to TRBJ1-5; tentatively, D is TRBD1 (6 bases). The V gene lost 2 bases and the J gene lost 2 bases, with 11 bases spanning the gap. This CDR3 spans 15 amino acids. Germline V lookup: CDR1 SGHKS, CDR2 YYEKEE (reference sequence).

The rearrangement joins TRBV27 to TRBJ1-2, with D possibly matching TRBD1 (5 bases). The CDR3 covers 14 residues. Germline assignment: CDR1 MNHEY and CDR2 SMNVEV (reference sequence). Trimming took off 3 bases at V and 6 bases at J, with 14 bases between the two ends. This CDR3 reads CASSFKAGWDGYTF. In DNA, the CDR3 is TGTGCCAGCAGTTTCAAGGCAGGGTGGGATGGCTACACCTTC.